This T cell receptor (beta chain) came from a study of cytomegalovirus exposure and HLA in healthy donors. The V gene's germline CDR1 is SGHNT and CDR2 YYREEE (reference sequence). V gave up 4 bases and J gave up 1 base; unmatched junction bases: 7. The CDR3 is 18 amino acids. This clone was detected only once. Antigen unknown. It was with 60 Vbeta and 13 Jbeta primers that the PCR ran. Clones were sequenced by immunoSEQ multiplex PCR, and TCRdb holds only the in-frame ones, with some missing. This repertoire shows around 200,000 clones, almost 85% found once; its top ten account for about 0.6%. The study, taken as a whole, reports: In vitro confirmation showed three CMV-associated chains to be CMV antigen specific. Rare TCR sequences predominated, though certain public TCRs were found in many donors. Several of the most significant clusters appeared linked to common viral pathogens, based on a later analysis.

This TCR was recovered from a woman in her thirties or forties in good health and CMV-seronegative. Sequenced material: PBMCs. The rearrangement uses TRBV5-4 and TRBJ2-2; TRBD2 matches at 13 bases. DNA for the CDR3: TGTGCCAGCAGCGCCGGACTAGCGGGGGCCAAGAACACCGGGGAGCTGTTTTTT. Translating gives CASSAGLAGAKNTGELFF. Full variable domain (outside the CDR3, taken from reference TRBV5-4 and TRBJ2-2): ETGVTQSPTHLIKTRGQQVTLRCSSQSGHNTVSWYQQALGQGPQFIFQYYREEENGRGNFPPRFSGLQFPNYSSELNVNALELDDSALYLCASSAGLAGAKNTGELFFGEGSRLTVL.